The sequence of this TCR beta chain was determined in a study of T-cell memory formation after mild COVID-19. Across the study: TCR clusters were mostly confined to one donor each. Overall study results and limits: Pre-infection memory showed some responding clones, and this suggested that cross-reactive memory joined. Later expanders leaned CD4+, whereas clones that contracted between day 15 and 85 were balanced CD4/CD8.

In TCRdb, the 5' RACE reads were re-called with MiXCR into one record per CDR3 protein. The profile covers some 310,000 distinct CDR3 sequences, with approximately 22% appearing a single time and around a fifth taken by the ten largest. The CDR3 runs 15 residues. Per germline, CDR1 SGHTA and CDR2 FQGNSA. V lost 2 bases and J lost 4, with 12 bases in between. Remarks on this clonotype: The antigen is not known.

The sequence was obtained from a man in his late teens or twenties who had mild COVID-19 (a few samples of this study predate the infection). Cell type and time point are not known. The sample was PBMCs or a T cell subset sorted from them (not recorded which). V is TRBV7-2 and J is TRBJ2-1, with D possibly TRBD2 on 5 matching bases. In DNA, the CDR3 is TGTGCCAGCAGCTTATACGGGGAAGGGTACAATGAGCAGTTCTTC. It specifies CASSLYGEGYNEQFF.